Presented here are 30 T cell receptor beta chains from one specimen sequenced in a study of blood T cell repertoires in COVID-19. Sequencing used immunoSEQ multiplex PCR; TCRdb keeps in-frame clones, though not all of them. The table records about 98,000 clones, approximately 78% of them present only once. The sequencing input was peripheral blood. The receptors shown here come from a man aged 55 to 70 with active or convalescent COVID-19.

The CDR3 sequence: CASSPYRTSGSDGTQYF. DNA of the CDR3: TGTGCCAGCTCACCTTATAGGACTAGCGGGAGTGATGGTACGCAGTATTTT. The genes are TRBV18 and TRBJ2-3, with TRBD2 matching 13 bases. V shed 3 bases, J shed 8 bases, and the junction held 11 bases outside the gene matches. This CDR3 is built from 17 residues. Germline CDR1 reads KGHSH; CDR2 reads LQKENI.

This sequence joins TRBV28 and TRBJ1-2; D not certain. The length of the CDR3 is 15 residues. CDR1 and CDR2 (germline): MDHEN, SYDVKM. Trimming shortened V by 1 base and J by 0 bases, and 9 bases separated the two germline ends. The DNA for the CDR3 is TGTGCCAGCAGTTTATTGCAAACTACTAACTATGGCTACACCTTC. It codes for CASSLLQTTNYGYTF.

This chain connects TRBV6-5 to TRBJ1-1, with D unresolved. CDR1 is MNHEY, CDR2 SVGAGI, per germline. Deletions cut 2 bases from V and 2 bases from J, with 12 bases between. The CDR3 has 15 residues. The CDR3 reads CASSYTWSINTEAFF. CDR3 nucleotide sequence: TGTGCCAGCAGTTACACGTGGAGCATTAACACTGAAGCTTTCTTT.

V gene TRBV28 combines with J gene TRBJ1-1, with D tentatively TRBD1 (5 bases). The V gene's germline CDR1 is MDHEN and CDR2 SYDVKM. Trimming pared 2 bases from V and 4 bases from J, leaving 17 bases between. CDR3 length: 16 residues. The CDR3 loop is CASSLLLGGRVTEAFF. DNA for the CDR3: TGTGCCAGCAGTTTACTGCTGGGGGGAAGGGTCACTGAAGCTTTCTTT.

The chain has TRBV7-3 and TRBJ1-1; 8 bases align to TRBD1. Germline assignment: CDR1 SGHTA and CDR2 FQGTGA. The CDR3 runs 13 residues. The ends lost 3 bases at V and 3 bases at J; junction bases unmatched: 0. DNA for the CDR3: TGTGCCAGCAGCTTGGACAGGGACACTGAAGCTTTCTTT. Translation: CASSLDRDTEAFF.

The V call is TRBV10-3, the J call TRBJ1-2; no definite D call. This CDR3 has 12 residues. The germline CDR1 and CDR2 sequences are ENHRY and SYGVKD. The germline V and J ends were trimmed by 3 bases and 8 bases, with 10 bases remaining between them. The CDR3 spells CAISDGDRGYTF. CDR3 bases: TGTGCCATCAGTGACGGGGATAGGGGCTACACCTTC.

This clone showed up just once. The chain combines TRBV14 with TRBJ2-3; D might be TRBD1 (5 bases). V was shortened by 4 bases and J by 2 bases, with 16 bases between the two germline ends. Germline loops: CDR1 SGHDN, CDR2 FVKESK. The CDR3 extends over 16 amino acids. This CDR3 reads CASSRQGSISTDTQYF. The CDR3 coding sequence is TGTGCCAGCAGCCGGCAGGGCTCAATCTCCACAGATACGCAGTATTTT.

The chain uses TRBV7-9 and TRBJ1-4; 9 bases agree with TRBD1. This CDR3 has 15 residues. Germline CDR1 is SEHNR and CDR2 is FQNEAQ (reference sequence). The junction had 9 bases not matched to a gene; V was cut back by 5 bases and J by 8 bases. The chain's CDR3 is CASSPTAGTGEKLFF. The CDR3 coding sequence is TGTGCCAGCAGCCCGACGGCGGGGACAGGGGAAAAACTGTTTTTT.

The rearrangement uses TRBV5-6 and TRBJ1-1, with TRBD1 matching over 8 bases. CDR1 and CDR2 (germline): SGHDT, YYEEEE. With V trimmed by 0 bases and J by 6 bases, 4 bases remained unmatched. This CDR3 comprises 14 residues. CDR3 nucleotides: TGTGCCAGCAGCTTGGGACAGGGGATTCCTGAAGCTTTCTTT. Its protein product is CASSLGQGIPEAFF.

This chain connects TRBV12-3 or TRBV12-4 to TRBJ1-2; no definite D call. Between the trimmed V and J ends, which lost 1 base and 8 bases, there was a span of 11 bases. This CDR3 has 13 amino acids. The CDR3 nucleotides read TGTGCCAGCAGTTTAGGGCGGGGATGGGGCTACACCTTC. It specifies CASSLGRGWGYTF.

The V call is TRBV3-1 (or the pseudogene TRBV3-2), the J call TRBJ1-1, with 7 nucleotides matching TRBD1. CDR3 length equals 17 residues. Germline V gene data show CDR1 as LGHDT and CDR2 as YNNKEL (reference sequence). V lost 1 base to trimming and J lost 3 bases; unmatched junction nucleotides: 11. The CDR3 sequence is CASSQAFTGEIDTEAFF. The CDR3 coding sequence is TGTGCCAGCAGCCAAGCATTTACAGGGGAAATTGACACTGAAGCTTTCTTT.

This clone was seen only once. This chain joins TRBV28 and TRBJ2-3; 9 nucleotides agree with TRBD2. This CDR3 region has 17 residues. The ends lost 4 bases at V and 4 bases at J; junction bases unmatched: 12. Per germline, CDR1 MDHEN and CDR2 SYDVKM. CDR3 amino acids: CASSSDLAGTGADTQYF. CDR3 bases: TGTGCCAGCAGTTCCGACCTAGCGGGAACTGGGGCAGATACGCAGTATTTT.

V gene TRBV28 combines with J gene TRBJ1-6; 7 bases map to TRBD1. Looked up from germline, CDR1 is MDHEN and CDR2 is SYDVKM. The CDR3 sequence is 14 residues long. The J segment lost 9 bases and the V segment lost 6 bases, leaving 8 bases of the junction unmatched. CDR3 sequence reads: CASRYKGAGSPLHF. Written as DNA, the CDR3 is TGTGCCAGCAGGTACAAGGGGGCTGGTTCACCCCTCCACTTT.

V is TRBV10-1 and J is TRBJ1-4; the D is unclear. V was pared by 3 bases and J by 8 bases, with 10 bases between. The germline gives CDR1 WNHNN, CDR2 SYGVQD (reference sequence). The CDR3 spans 13 residues. The DNA of the CDR3 is TGCGCCAGCAGTGAATCCAGGAGGGAAAAACTGTTTTTT. Translated: CASSESRREKLFF.

In this sample, this clone turned up a few times. This sequence joins TRBV7-2 and TRBJ1-1; TRBD1 matches 8 bases. Unmatched junction bases numbered 8, after V lost 5 bases and J lost 0 bases. Per germline, CDR1 SGHTA and CDR2 FQGNSA. This CDR3 contains 16 residues. The CDR3 loop is CASSPGTGLMNTEAFF. The DNA for the CDR3 is TGTGCCAGCAGCCCCGGGACAGGCTTAATGAACACTGAAGCTTTCTTT.

V gene TRBV18 combines with J gene TRBJ2-3, with TRBD2 identical over 14 bases. This CDR3 is 16 amino acids long. The J segment lost 6 bases and the V segment lost 2 bases, leaving 4 bases of the junction unmatched. Germline V gene data show CDR1 as KGHSH and CDR2 as LQKENI. The CDR3 coding sequence is TGTGCCAGCTCACCAATTGGGACTAGCGGGGGTGATACGCAGTATTTT. This translates into CASSPIGTSGGDTQYF.

The rearrangement links TRBV6-5 to TRBJ2-7, with 8 bases fitting TRBD2. V was clipped by 5 bases and J by 3 bases; unmatched bases: 3. The CDR3 is 13 amino acids. CDR1 is MNHEY, CDR2 SVGAGI, per germline. CDR3 nucleotide sequence: TGTGCCAGCAGTACGGGGACTAGCTACGAGCAGTACTTC. Protein sequence: CASSTGTSYEQYF.

The rearrangement joins TRBV24-1 to TRBJ1-5; 9 bases agree with TRBD1. This CDR3 is built from 14 residues. Germline CDR1 KGHDR, CDR2 SFDVKD. With V trimmed by 4 bases and J by 6 bases, 3 bases remained unmatched. The CDR3 reads CATSDGTGFQPQHF. The CDR3 nucleotides read TGTGCCACCAGTGACGGGACAGGGTTTCAGCCCCAGCATTTT.

The J gene is TRBJ1-5, the V gene TRBV18; TRBD1 matches 10 bases. Germline CDR1 and CDR2: KGHSH and LQKENI. Losses at the gene ends were 3 bases for V and 6 bases for J; bases not matched to a gene: 11. This CDR3 is 17 amino acids long. Written as DNA, the CDR3 is TGTGCCAGCTCACCCACATCGACAGGGGGCGGAGGTCAGCCCCAGCATTTT. It codes for CASSPTSTGGGGQPQHF.

The V gene is TRBV29-1, the J gene TRBJ2-3; 15 bases map to TRBD2. There are 17 residues in the CDR3. V gave up 6 bases and J gave up 1 base; unmatched junction bases: 8. Germline V gene lookup returns CDR1 SQVTM and CDR2 ANQGSEA. CDR3 sequence reads: CSVAGTSGRLGTDTQYF. CDR3 DNA: TGCAGCGTGGCCGGGACTAGCGGGAGGTTGGGCACAGATACGCAGTATTTT.

V gene TRBV29-1 combines with J gene TRBJ1-1; unclear D gene. V gave up 6 bases and J gave up 0 bases, with 8 bases separating them. The CDR3 sequence is 12 residues long. Per the germline V gene, CDR1 is SQVTM and CDR2 is ANQGSEA. In DNA, the CDR3 is TGCAGCGTCGCGGCCCTGAACACTGAAGCTTTCTTT. Translated: CSVAALNTEAFF.

The V and J genes are TRBV6-5 and TRBJ1-1; 7 bases are a match to TRBD1. In germline, CDR1 is MNHEY, CDR2 SVGAGI. The CDR3 is 12 amino acids. Trimming at V came to 10 bases and at J to 4 bases, leaving 6 bases not matched to a gene. The CDR3 loop is CATRQGATEAFF. As DNA, the CDR3 is TGTGCCACCAGACAGGGCGCCACTGAAGCTTTCTTT.

The V gene is TRBV4-3, the J gene TRBJ1-2; 7 bases match TRBD1. Germline CDR1 and CDR2: LGHNA and YSLEER. J lost 3 bases, V lost 0 bases, and 1 base had no gene match. The CDR3 has 14 amino acids. The CDR3 DNA is TGCGCCAGCAGCCAAGAAACAGGGGACTATGGCTACACCTTC. Amino acids: CASSQETGDYGYTF.

This chain connects TRBV7-2 to TRBJ1-2; weak D call: TRBD1 (5 bases). CDR1 SGHTA and CDR2 FQGNSA come from the germline V gene. Trimming cost V 2 bases and J 3 bases, with 16 bases left between them. There are 16 residues in the CDR3. CDR3 protein: CASSLTTLSRDYGYTF. In DNA, the CDR3 is TGTGCCAGCAGCTTAACCACCCTTTCCAGGGACTATGGCTACACCTTC.

The chain links TRBV6-5 to TRBJ1-2; 8 bases map to TRBD1. In germline, CDR1 is MNHEY, CDR2 SVGAGI. J gave up 2 bases and V 8 bases, and 10 bases lay outside the gene matches. This CDR3 contains 15 residues. CDR3 DNA: TGTGCCAGCGGGCCTACGGGACAGGCGAACTATGGCTACACCTTC. This translates into CASGPTGQANYGYTF.

The rearrangement uses TRBV6-2 or TRBV6-3 and TRBJ2-5; TRBD2 matches at 9 bases. Germline-derived CDR1 and CDR2 are MNHEY and SVGEGT. CDR3 length: 18 amino acids. With 2 bases clipped from V and 5 bases from J, the junction kept 15 bases outside the gene matches. In DNA, the CDR3 is TGTGCCAGCAGTTACGACTCCCTAGCGGGAAGGTTAATTGAGACCCAGTACTTC. Encoded protein: CASSYDSLAGRLIETQYF.

This CDR3 is CASSPTSGSYNEQFF. The CDR3 coding sequence is TGTGCCAGCAGCCCCACTAGCGGCTCCTACAATGAGCAGTTCTTC. V gene TRBV11-2 combines with J gene TRBJ2-1; 8 bases align to TRBD2. With V trimmed by 5 bases and J by 0 bases, 3 bases remained unmatched. Per germline, CDR1 SGHAT and CDR2 FQNNGV. This CDR3 region has 15 residues.

CDR3: CASSPRAGVDAGYTF. The CDR3 DNA reads TGTGCCAGCTCACCACGGGCAGGGGTGGATGCTGGCTACACCTTC. The genes are TRBV18 and TRBJ1-2, with D perhaps TRBD1 (6 bases). CDR1 and CDR2 (germline): KGHSH, LQKENI. Trimming cost V 1 base and J 7 bases, with 16 bases left between them. The CDR3 is 15 residues long.

V and J are TRBV24-1 and TRBJ2-1; 9 nucleotides agree with TRBD1. The J segment lost 12 bases and the V segment lost 7 bases, leaving 6 bases of the junction unmatched. Looked up from germline, CDR1 is KGHDR and CDR2 is SFDVKD. The CDR3 is made up of 12 amino acids. CDR3 protein: CATSGTGSGQFF. As DNA, the CDR3 is TGTGCCACCAGCGGGACAGGGTCTGGGCAGTTCTTC.

The V gene is TRBV4-1, the J gene TRBJ2-1, with 11 bases that match TRBD2. Trimming took 6 bases from V and 6 from J; bases not matched to a gene: 7. The CDR3 contains 15 residues. Looked up from germline, CDR1 is MGHRA and CDR2 is YSYEKL. As DNA, the CDR3 is TGCGCCAGCAGTCCTCTAGCGGGAGGAGGCAATGAGCAGTTCTTC. Translating gives CASSPLAGGGNEQFF.